These 13 T cell receptor beta chains were sequenced from one sample in a study of T cells after yellow fever vaccination. Via MiXCR, TCRdb re-called the 5' RACE reads, giving one row per CDR3 protein. The sample lists some 160,000 distinct CDR3 sequences; about a tenth were seen once. The sequenced sample was CD8+ T cells sorted from PBMCs, obtained 45 days after the yellow fever booster vaccination. The receptor set was obtained from a man aged 18 to 30 who received the YFV17D yellow fever vaccine.

V is TRBV25-1 and J is TRBJ2-7; 12 nucleotides match TRBD2. This CDR3 has 18 residues. Germline trimming cut 5 bases from V and 4 bases from J; bases unmatched to any gene: 15. Germline V gives CDR1 MGHDK, CDR2 SYGVNS. Here the CDR3 reads CASSLPGLAGLLSYEQYV. The CDR3 nucleotides read TGTGCCAGCAGTCTCCCGGGACTAGCGGGTCTCTTATCGTACGAGCAGTACGTC.

This chain uses TRBV20-1 with TRBJ1-2; TRBD1 agrees at 8 bases. V trimming: 4 bases; J trimming: 0 bases; junction bases outside the gene matches: 7. The CDR3 loop spans 15 amino acids. In germline, CDR1 is DFQATT, CDR2 SNEGSKA (reference sequence). The CDR3: CSATGGGLANYGYTF. CDR3 nucleotide sequence: TGCAGTGCTACAGGGGGCGGCCTAGCTAACTATGGCTACACCTTC.

This clonotype was seen only a few times. The rearrangement joins TRBV7-3 to TRBJ2-3, with D possibly matching TRBD1 (6 bases). The length of the CDR3 is 16 residues. Trimming took 1 base from V and 2 from J, leaving 13 bases between them. Germline CDR1 reads SGHTA; CDR2 reads FQGTGA. The CDR3 protein is CASSLRSGDVTDTQYF. The CDR3, as DNA: TGTGCCAGCAGCTTAAGATCAGGGGATGTCACAGATACGCAGTATTTT.

The gene calls are TRBV9 and TRBJ2-3, with D possibly being TRBD1 or TRBD2 (5 bases each). This CDR3 is built from 15 residues. V shed 5 bases and J shed 1 base, with 14 bases lying between them. Germline CDR1 is SGDLS and CDR2 is YYNGEE. The DNA of the CDR3 is TGTGCCAGCAGGCCGAGGGGACGGGGCACAGATACGCAGTATTTT. Its protein is CASRPRGRGTDTQYF.

The chain joins TRBV27 to TRBJ1-3; D might be TRBD1 (6 bases). The CDR3 covers 15 residues. The ends were cut back, 9 bases at V and 0 bases at J, with 15 bases in the middle. Germline CDR1 MNHEY, CDR2 SMNVEV (reference sequence). The CDR3 coding sequence is TGTGCCAGTTCCGAGGGGGTCGGCTCTGGAAACACCATATATTTT. Translating gives CASSEGVGSGNTIYF.

V is TRBV5-8 and J is TRBJ2-7; D unclear. Germline V CDR1 and CDR2: SGHTS, YDEGEE. V gave up 0 bases and J gave up 3 bases, with 13 bases separating them. The CDR3 contains 15 residues. The CDR3 DNA reads as TGTGCCAGCAGCTTGGGGACGGGCGACATCTACGAGCAGTACGTC. Amino acid sequence: CASSLGTGDIYEQYV.

This rearrangement joins TRBV4-1 to TRBJ2-3, with 8 bases identical to TRBD2. In germline, CDR1 is MGHRA, CDR2 YSYEKL. The CDR3 has 19 residues. Trimming removed 4 bases from V and 0 bases from J; junction bases left unmatched: 15. CDR3 sequence reads: CASSRTFGTRVLSTDTQYF. CDR3 nucleotides: TGCGCCAGCAGCCGCACGTTCGGGACTAGGGTTTTGAGCACAGATACGCAGTATTTT.

This clonotype was observed a handful of times. CDR3 amino acids: CSADPGGRNEQFF. CDR3 nucleotides: TGCAGTGCGGATCCCGGGGGGCGGAATGAGCAGTTCTTC. The rearrangement joins TRBV20-1 to TRBJ2-1; D is possibly TRBD2 (7 bases). CDR1 and CDR2 (germline): DFQATT, SNEGSKA (reference sequence). V shed 6 bases and J shed 7 bases, with 16 bases lying between them. The CDR3 length is 13 residues.

CDR3 sequence (DNA): TGTGCCAGCAGCCCGCCTAGCGGGGGAATCTTCTCCTACGAGCAGTACTTC. Encoded protein: CASSPPSGGIFSYEQYF. The rearrangement uses TRBV7-9 and TRBJ2-7; 10 nucleotides agree with TRBD2. The CDR3 is 17 amino acids. With 5 bases clipped from V and 0 bases from J, the junction kept 10 bases outside the gene matches. Germline CDR1 reads SEHNR; CDR2 reads FQNEAQ (reference sequence). The full variable domain, completed using reference TRBV7-9 and TRBJ2-7, is DTGVSQNPRHKITKRGQNVTFRCDPISEHNRLYWYRQTLGQGPEFLTYFQNEAQLEKSRLLSDRFSAERPKGSFSTLEIQRTEQGDSAMYLCASSPPSGGIFSYEQYFGPGTRLTVT.

This clonotype showed up just a few times. The rearrangement joins TRBV9 to TRBJ2-7; TRBD2 matches at 9 bases. J lost 2 bases, V lost 0 bases, and 3 bases had no gene match. Germline loops: CDR1 SGDLS, CDR2 YYNGEE. The CDR3 runs 15 residues. CDR3 nucleotide sequence: TGTGCCAGCAGCGTAGGAGGCGGGGGGGCCTACGAGCAGTACTTC. Its protein is CASSVGGGGAYEQYF.

This clonotype has more than one count but fewer than ten. The chain links TRBV15 to TRBJ2-3, with D possibly called TRBD1 or TRBD2 (5 bases each). This CDR3 contains 17 residues. Germline CDR1 and CDR2: LNHNV and YYDKDF (reference sequence). Trimming left V 4 bases short and J 4 bases short, with 21 bases between. CDR3: CATSTFPRDGDADTQYF. Here the CDR3 DNA reads TGTGCCACCAGCACTTTCCCCCGGGACGGAGACGCAGATACGCAGTATTTT.

This clonotype was observed a few times. This sequence joins TRBV12-3 or TRBV12-4 and TRBJ1-6, with D maybe TRBD1 (6 bases). CDR3 size: 17 residues. Trimming cost V 5 bases and J 2 bases, with 16 bases left between them. CDR3 nucleotide sequence: TGTGCCAGCAGTCACGCCGCAGGGGACCCCTATAATTCACCCCTCCACTTT. It codes for CASSHAAGDPYNSPLHF.

This chain uses TRBV7-2 with TRBJ2-2; D is ambiguous. CDR3 length: 13 amino acids. Germline lookup yields CDR1 SGHTA and CDR2 FQGNSA. Trimming stripped 1 base from V and 4 bases from J, with 4 bases between. The CDR3 loop reads CASSLDTTGELFF. As DNA, the CDR3 is TGTGCCAGCAGCTTAGATACCACCGGGGAGCTGTTTTTT.